The sequence of this TCR beta chain was determined in a study of blood T cell repertoires in COVID-19. As for the study in general: Material from acute and convalescent COVID-19 was sourced from the United States, Italy and Spain. In each case, the material was cDNA or gDNA derived from T cells, B-cell-depleted T cells, or PBMCs.

Libraries were prepared by immunoSEQ multiplex PCR; TCRdb keeps only in-frame clonotypes and omits some of them. The repertoire holds approximately 270,000 clones, about four fifths seen once, with about 10% in the top ten. The CDR3 loop spans 13 amino acids. Germline values: CDR1 MDHEN, CDR2 SYDVKM. V shed 10 bases and J shed 0 bases, with 9 bases lying between them. This chain links TRBV28 with TRBJ2-2; possibly TRBD1 for D (6 bases). The specimen was peripheral blood. The source is a man of 80 years or more with acute or convalescent COVID-19. The CDR3 reads CANRDTNTGELFF. CDR3 nucleotides: TGTGCCAACCGGGACACGAACACCGGGGAGCTGTTTTTT.